These T cell receptor beta chains were read from a single sample in a study of blood T cell repertoires in COVID-19. Here immunoSEQ multiplex PCR was the method, and the copy in TCRdb shows in-frame clones only, minus some. The sample carries over 60,000 clones, around 73% recorded once. Sequences were obtained from peripheral blood. The receptors here all came from an older man with active or convalescent COVID-19. Both conserved end residues are part of each CDR3. A D gene is named only where the DNA matches it firmly. The size field is filled for only some rows; it gives once, few, many or a size class.

v_call: TRBV5-6; j_call: TRBJ2-3; clone_size: NA; d_call: TRBD2; cdr3_aa: CASFRLAGAIDTQYF; cdr3_nt: TGTGCCAGCTTCCGACTAGCGGGAGCGATAGATACGCAGTATTTT
v_call: TRBV6-1; j_call: TRBJ1-5; clone_size: once; d_call: NA; cdr3_aa: CASSEFTGWGGNQPQHF; cdr3_nt: TGTGCCAGCAGTGAATTTACGGGGTGGGGAGGCAATCAGCCCCAGCATTTT
v_call: TRBV5-4; j_call: TRBJ1-6; clone_size: few; d_call: NA; cdr3_aa: CASSLGDSYNSPLHF; cdr3_nt: TGTGCCAGCAGCTTAGGGGACTCCTATAATTCACCCCTCCACTTT
v_call: TRBV25-1; j_call: TRBJ1-1; clone_size: NA; d_call: NA; cdr3_aa: CASSGHTGTKNTEAFF; cdr3_nt: TGTGCCAGCAGTGGACACACCGGGACAAAGAACACTGAAGCTTTCTTT
v_call: TRBV4-1; j_call: TRBJ2-7; clone_size: few; d_call: NA; cdr3_aa: CASSQEETYEQYF; cdr3_nt: TGCGCCAGCAGCCAAGAAGAGACCTACGAGCAGTACTTC
v_call: TRBV7-9; j_call: TRBJ1-1; clone_size: NA; d_call: TRBD1; cdr3_aa: CASSLGQMNTEAFF; cdr3_nt: TGTGCCAGCAGCCTGGGACAGATGAACACTGAAGCTTTCTTT
v_call: TRBV11-2; j_call: TRBJ1-1; clone_size: NA; d_call: NA; cdr3_aa: CASSLVLGGTEAFF; cdr3_nt: TGTGCCAGCAGCTTAGTCCTGGGGGGCACTGAAGCTTTCTTT
v_call: TRBV7-8; j_call: TRBJ2-5; clone_size: NA; d_call: TRBD2; cdr3_aa: CASSSSRGVGAAQYF; cdr3_nt: TGTGCCAGCAGCTCCTCTCGGGGGGTCGGGGCGGCCCAGTACTTC
v_call: TRBV27; j_call: TRBJ2-3; clone_size: NA; d_call: TRBD1; cdr3_aa: CASSLGWGQQGSGTDTQYF; cdr3_nt: TGTGCCAGCAGTTTAGGGTGGGGGCAACAGGGGAGTGGCACAGATACGCAGTATTTT
v_call: TRBV7-3; j_call: TRBJ1-2; clone_size: NA; d_call: TRBD1; cdr3_aa: CASSWDRGSYGYTF; cdr3_nt: TGTGCCAGCAGCTGGGACAGGGGAAGTTACGGCTACACCTTC
v_call: TRBV28; j_call: TRBJ1-1; clone_size: NA; d_call: NA; cdr3_aa: CASNVGGSILVTEAFF; cdr3_nt: TGTGCCAGCAACGTCGGGGGTTCCATCTTGGTGACTGAAGCTTTCTTT
v_call: TRBV5-4; j_call: TRBJ1-2; clone_size: NA; d_call: NA; cdr3_aa: CASSLGRDTGGYTF; cdr3_nt: TGTGCCAGCAGCTTGGGAAGGGACACGGGTGGCTACACCTTC
v_call: TRBV5-1; j_call: TRBJ1-4; clone_size: NA; d_call: TRBD1; cdr3_aa: CASSLEPGQEKLFF; cdr3_nt: TGCGCCAGCAGCTTGGAACCGGGACAGGAAAAACTGTTTTTT
v_call: TRBV23-1; j_call: TRBJ1-2; clone_size: NA; d_call: NA; cdr3_aa: CASSQSKRQVRDGYTF; cdr3_nt: TGCGCCAGCAGTCAATCGAAGAGACAGGTACGTGATGGCTACACCTTC
v_call: TRBV30; j_call: TRBJ1-1; clone_size: NA; d_call: NA; cdr3_aa: CAWSVQRDTEAFF; cdr3_nt: TGTGCCTGGAGTGTCCAGAGGGACACTGAAGCTTTCTTT
v_call: TRBV25-1; j_call: TRBJ2-7; clone_size: NA; d_call: NA; cdr3_aa: CASSEYHGGEQYF; cdr3_nt: TGTGCCAGCAGTGAATACCATGGAGGCGAGCAGTACTTC
v_call: TRBV2; j_call: TRBJ1-4; clone_size: NA; d_call: TRBD1; cdr3_aa: CATRGGEKLFF; cdr3_nt: TGTGCCACCAGGGGGGGGGAAAAACTGTTTTTT
v_call: TRBV6-5; j_call: TRBJ2-7; clone_size: NA; d_call: NA; cdr3_aa: CASSYDEGGAYEQYF; cdr3_nt: TGTGCCAGCAGTTACGACGAGGGGGGGGCCTACGAGCAGTACTTC
v_call: TRBV9; j_call: TRBJ2-1; clone_size: NA; d_call: TRBD1; cdr3_aa: CASSVQGAEYNEQFF; cdr3_nt: TGTGCCAGCAGCGTACAGGGGGCGGAATACAATGAGCAGTTCTTC
v_call: TRBV6-5; j_call: TRBJ2-4; clone_size: NA; d_call: NA; cdr3_aa: CASSPGGTKNIQYF; cdr3_nt: TGTGCCAGCAGTCCAGGGGGGACCAAAAACATTCAGTACTTC
v_call: TRBV27; j_call: TRBJ1-4; clone_size: NA; d_call: NA; cdr3_aa: CASSQGQGMVEKLFF; cdr3_nt: TGTGCCAGCAGCCAGGGCCAGGGGATGGTCGAAAAACTGTTTTTT
v_call: TRBV27; j_call: TRBJ2-7; clone_size: NA; d_call: NA; cdr3_aa: CASSLSAGYEQYF; cdr3_nt: TGTGCCAGCAGTTTATCCGCCGGGTACGAGCAGTACTTC
v_call: TRBV4-1; j_call: TRBJ2-3; clone_size: NA; d_call: TRBD2; cdr3_aa: CASSPRPSGSFADTQYF; cdr3_nt: TGCGCCAGCAGCCCCCGGCCAAGCGGGAGTTTTGCAGATACGCAGTATTTT
v_call: TRBV7-9; j_call: TRBJ1-2; clone_size: NA; d_call: TRBD1; cdr3_aa: CASSLFGTGYGYTF; cdr3_nt: TGTGCCAGCAGCTTATTCGGGACAGGTTATGGCTACACCTTC
v_call: TRBV9; j_call: TRBJ1-2; clone_size: few; d_call: TRBD1; cdr3_aa: CASSVGQGAGGYTF; cdr3_nt: TGTGCCAGCAGCGTTGGGCAGGGGGCTGGCGGCTACACCTTC
v_call: TRBV7-2; j_call: TRBJ2-7; clone_size: NA; d_call: NA; cdr3_aa: CASSLGTNGEQYF; cdr3_nt: TGTGCCAGCAGCTTAGGGACAAACGGCGAGCAGTACTTC
v_call: TRBV7-2; j_call: TRBJ2-1; clone_size: NA; d_call: TRBD2; cdr3_aa: CASSYTSGTYNEQFF; cdr3_nt: TGTGCCAGCAGCTATACTAGCGGGACCTACAATGAGCAGTTCTTC
v_call: TRBV6-2/TRBV6-3; j_call: TRBJ2-7; clone_size: NA; d_call: NA; cdr3_aa: CASSDRLGEQYF; cdr3_nt: TGTGCCAGCAGTGATAGACTAGGCGAGCAGTACTTC
v_call: TRBV29-1; j_call: TRBJ2-1; clone_size: NA; d_call: TRBD2; cdr3_aa: CSEGTRYNEQFF; cdr3_nt: TGCAGCGAAGGGACTAGATACAATGAGCAGTTCTTC
v_call: TRBV12-3/TRBV12-4; j_call: TRBJ2-5; clone_size: NA; d_call: TRBD2; cdr3_aa: CASSLEASGAQYF; cdr3_nt: TGTGCCAGCAGTTTGGAGGCCAGCGGGGCCCAGTACTTC
v_call: TRBV27; j_call: TRBJ2-7; clone_size: NA; d_call: NA; cdr3_aa: CASSLSRNSYEQYF; cdr3_nt: TGTGCCAGCAGTTTATCCAGGAATTCGTACGAGCAGTACTTC
v_call: TRBV5-1; j_call: TRBJ2-2; clone_size: NA; d_call: TRBD2; cdr3_aa: CASLPGGTSDYTGELFF; cdr3_nt: TGCGCCAGCTTACCCGGGGGGACTAGCGATTACACCGGGGAGCTGTTTTTT
v_call: TRBV5-6; j_call: TRBJ1-6; clone_size: NA; d_call: NA; cdr3_aa: CASSLRRPNSPLHF; cdr3_nt: TGTGCCAGCAGCTTGAGGCGGCCCAATTCACCCCTCCACTTT
v_call: TRBV6-5; j_call: TRBJ2-7; clone_size: once; d_call: TRBD1; cdr3_aa: CASKRETGSSYEQYF; cdr3_nt: TGTGCCAGCAAGAGGGAGACAGGGAGCTCCTACGAGCAGTACTTC
v_call: TRBV5-1; j_call: TRBJ2-2; clone_size: NA; d_call: NA; cdr3_aa: CASSPDRPNTGELFF; cdr3_nt: TGCGCCAGCAGCCCCGACAGGCCGAACACCGGGGAGCTGTTTTTT
v_call: TRBV9; j_call: TRBJ2-5; clone_size: once; d_call: NA; cdr3_aa: CASSRRGTQYF; cdr3_nt: TGTGCCAGCAGCCGGAGGGGGACCCAGTACTTC
v_call: TRBV7-3; j_call: TRBJ1-1; clone_size: few; d_call: TRBD1; cdr3_aa: CASSTTGETEAFF; cdr3_nt: TGTGCCAGCAGCACCACAGGGGAAACTGAAGCTTTCTTT
v_call: TRBV9; j_call: TRBJ1-1; clone_size: NA; d_call: NA; cdr3_aa: CASTPRPTTGTEAFF; cdr3_nt: TGTGCCAGCACCCCGCGGCCGACAACAGGCACTGAAGCTTTCTTT
v_call: TRBV10-1; j_call: TRBJ2-5; clone_size: NA; d_call: NA; cdr3_aa: CASSEDYRETQYF; cdr3_nt: TGCGCCAGCAGTGAGGACTATAGGGAGACCCAGTACTTC
v_call: TRBV5-4; j_call: TRBJ2-3; clone_size: NA; d_call: TRBD2; cdr3_aa: CASSFSGGITDTQYF; cdr3_nt: TGTGCCAGCAGCTTTAGCGGGGGTATCACAGATACGCAGTATTTT
v_call: TRBV7-8; j_call: TRBJ1-5; clone_size: NA; d_call: NA; cdr3_aa: CASSLGDNQPQHF; cdr3_nt: TGTGCCAGCAGCTTAGGCGACAATCAGCCCCAGCATTTT
v_call: TRBV2; j_call: TRBJ2-5; clone_size: NA; d_call: TRBD2; cdr3_aa: CASRETSFGETQYF; cdr3_nt: TGTGCCAGCAGGGAGACTAGCTTCGGTGAGACCCAGTACTTC
v_call: TRBV10-3; j_call: TRBJ2-7; clone_size: many; d_call: TRBD2; cdr3_aa: CAISEEAGGAYEQYF; cdr3_nt: TGTGCCATCAGTGAGGAAGCGGGAGGGGCGTACGAGCAGTACTTC
v_call: TRBV5-6; j_call: TRBJ1-5; clone_size: NA; d_call: TRBD1; cdr3_aa: CASSRTGGNQPQHF; cdr3_nt: TGTGCCAGCAGTCGCACAGGGGGAAATCAGCCCCAGCATTTT
v_call: TRBV2; j_call: TRBJ1-3; clone_size: NA; d_call: NA; cdr3_aa: CASSESSGNTIYF; cdr3_nt: TGTGCCAGCAGTGAATCTTCTGGAAACACCATATATTTT
v_call: TRBV19; j_call: TRBJ2-3; clone_size: NA; d_call: TRBD1; cdr3_aa: CASSIGPGTGTDTQYF; cdr3_nt: TGTGCCAGTAGTATAGGCCCCGGGACAGGGACAGATACGCAGTATTTT
v_call: TRBV7-2; j_call: TRBJ2-7; clone_size: NA; d_call: TRBD2; cdr3_aa: CASSISGGATYEQYF; cdr3_nt: TGTGCCAGCAGCATAAGCGGGGGGGCAACCTACGAGCAGTACTTC
v_call: TRBV28; j_call: TRBJ2-7; clone_size: NA; d_call: TRBD1; cdr3_aa: CASMQGGRSYEQYF; cdr3_nt: TGTGCCAGCATGCAAGGGGGCCGCTCCTACGAGCAGTACTTC
v_call: TRBV3-1/TRBV3-2; j_call: TRBJ2-3; clone_size: NA; d_call: TRBD2; cdr3_aa: CASSQDTWRGVGDTQYF; cdr3_nt: TGTGCCAGCAGCCAAGATACCTGGCGGGGGGTCGGAGATACGCAGTATTTT
v_call: TRBV12-5; j_call: TRBJ2-5; clone_size: few; d_call: NA; cdr3_aa: CASGLVLAGEETQYF; cdr3_nt: TGTGCTAGTGGTTTGGTACTGGCAGGGGAAGAGACCCAGTACTTC
v_call: TRBV7-6; j_call: TRBJ2-6; clone_size: few; d_call: NA; cdr3_aa: CASSLQGGAGANVLTF; cdr3_nt: TGTGCCAGCAGCTTACAAGGGGGTGCTGGGGCCAACGTCCTGACTTTC
v_call: TRBV3-1/TRBV3-2; j_call: TRBJ2-1; clone_size: NA; d_call: NA; cdr3_aa: CASSQRSAGINEQFF; cdr3_nt: TGTGCCAGCAGCCAACGCTCCGCGGGGATCAATGAGCAGTTCTTC
v_call: TRBV9; j_call: TRBJ2-2; clone_size: NA; d_call: TRBD1; cdr3_aa: CASSVRTGWNAGELFF; cdr3_nt: TGTGCCAGCAGCGTTCGGACAGGGTGGAATGCCGGGGAGCTGTTTTTT
v_call: TRBV4-2; j_call: TRBJ1-1; clone_size: NA; d_call: NA; cdr3_aa: CASSTGNTEAFF; cdr3_nt: TGTGCCAGCAGCACTGGGAACACTGAAGCTTTCTTT
v_call: TRBV19; j_call: TRBJ1-1; clone_size: NA; d_call: TRBD1; cdr3_aa: CASRWTGGAFF; cdr3_nt: TGTGCCAGCAGATGGACAGGGGGAGCTTTCTTT
v_call: TRBV1; j_call: TRBJ1-2; clone_size: NA; d_call: NA; cdr3_aa: CTSSQDFGGCCYGYTF; cdr3_nt: TGCACCAGCAGCCAAGATTTTGGGGGGTGCTGCTATGGCTACACCTTC
v_call: TRBV5-1; j_call: TRBJ1-1; clone_size: once; d_call: TRBD1; cdr3_aa: CASSSGQGYTEAFF; cdr3_nt: TGCGCCAGCAGCAGCGGACAGGGGTACACTGAAGCTTTCTTT
v_call: TRBV7-2; j_call: TRBJ2-7; clone_size: NA; d_call: TRBD1; cdr3_aa: CASSLTTGVHEQYF; cdr3_nt: TGTGCCAGCAGCTTAACGACAGGGGTCCACGAGCAGTACTTC
v_call: TRBV30; j_call: TRBJ2-5; clone_size: NA; d_call: TRBD2; cdr3_aa: CAWSGEGKTQYF; cdr3_nt: TGTGCCTGGAGTGGGGAGGGAAAGACCCAGTACTTC